These 22 T cell receptor beta chains came from one sample sequenced in a study of blood T cell repertoires in COVID-19. Clones were read by immunoSEQ multiplex PCR, and TCRdb kept only the in-frame ones, dropping some. The sample has 250,000 to 300,000 clones, 85% to 90% seen once. The sample was peripheral blood. The source of these receptors is a man between 18 and 29 years old with active or convalescent COVID-19.

This chain joins TRBV11-2 and TRBJ1-1; D unresolved. Germline CDR1 is SGHAT and CDR2 is FQNNGV. The length of the CDR3 is 14 residues. The ends were cut back, 7 bases at V and 5 bases at J, with 17 bases in the middle. CDR3 DNA: TGTGCCAGCACCGCCGGTTTGGCTAGGACTGAAGCTTTCTTT. This sequence encodes CASTAGLARTEAFF.

The genes are TRBV10-3 and TRBJ2-1; D is uncertain. The V gene's germline CDR1 is ENHRY and CDR2 SYGVKD. V lost 6 bases to trimming and J lost 5 bases, with 8 bases between them. The CDR3 runs to 12 residues. The CDR3 region has the DNA TGTGCCATCAGGAGGCAAGACAATGAGCAGTTCTTC. Translated, it gives CAIRRQDNEQFF.

The chain links TRBV19 to TRBJ1-3; D gene ambiguous. Germline loops: CDR1 LNHDA, CDR2 SQIVND (reference sequence). The germline V and J ends were trimmed by 7 bases and 0 bases, with 10 bases remaining between them. CDR3 length equals 14 residues. The CDR3 reads CASIPGISGNTIYF. Here the CDR3 DNA reads TGTGCCAGTATCCCGGGGATCTCTGGAAACACCATATATTTT.

The genes are TRBV24-1 and TRBJ1-5; D is unresolved. CDR3 length equals 12 residues. Trimming took off 4 bases at V and 4 bases at J, with 4 bases between the two ends. Germline CDR1 and CDR2: KGHDR and SFDVKD. The CDR3 protein is CATSDGNQPQHF. The CDR3, as DNA: TGTGCCACCAGTGACGGGAATCAGCCCCAGCATTTT.

The V gene is TRBV7-3, the J gene TRBJ1-2, with TRBD1 matching over 8 bases. The CDR3 loop spans 13 amino acids. The germline gives CDR1 SGHTA, CDR2 FQGTGA. The ends lost 5 bases at V and 8 bases at J; junction bases unmatched: 7. CDR3 DNA: TGTGCCAGCAGCGGCGACAGGGGCGGCGGCTACACCTTC. Protein: CASSGDRGGGYTF.

The chain couples TRBV6-6 to TRBJ1-2; TRBD1 matches at 7 bases. Germline CDR1 MNHNY, CDR2 SVGAGI (reference sequence). V shed 6 bases and J 4 bases; nucleotides not matched to a gene: 5. The CDR3 is made up of 13 amino acids. Written as DNA, the CDR3 is TGTGCCAGCAGAGGGGGCGTAGGCTATGGCTACACCTTC. Residues: CASRGGVGYGYTF.

The rearrangement links TRBV28 to TRBJ2-3; tentatively, D is TRBD2 (6 bases). Trimming shortened V by 4 bases and J by 3 bases, and 14 bases separated the two germline ends. Germline CDR1 is MDHEN and CDR2 is SYDVKM. The CDR3 totals 15 residues. This CDR3 reads CASSSGGVRTDTQYF. DNA for the CDR3: TGTGCCAGCAGTTCCGGGGGAGTAAGAACAGATACGCAGTATTTT.

V and J are TRBV28 and TRBJ1-2; 7 positions agree with TRBD1. From germline, CDR1 is MDHEN and CDR2 SYDVKM. V dropped 4 bases and J dropped 5; count of bases not matched to a gene: 7. This CDR3 has 14 amino acids. CDR3 nucleotide sequence: TGTGCCAGCAGTTACGGGGACAGAACTTATGGCTACACCTTC. Amino acid sequence: CASSYGDRTYGYTF.

This clone has only a few counts. This sequence joins TRBV4-3 and TRBJ2-1; D call uncertain. CDR3 length: 14 residues. From germline, CDR1 is LGHNA and CDR2 YSLEER. Trimming shortened V by 2 bases and J by 8 bases, and 13 bases separated the two germline ends. The CDR3: CASSQTRYIDEQFF. DNA for the CDR3: TGCGCCAGCAGCCAAACCCGTTACATCGATGAGCAGTTCTTC.

This chain joins TRBV19 and TRBJ1-2; D is unclear. CDR3 length: 13 residues. V was trimmed by 6 bases and J by 7 bases, leaving 15 bases between them. Per germline, CDR1 LNHDA and CDR2 SQIVND (reference sequence). The CDR3 here is CASSTTLSGGYTF. The CDR3 bases are TGTGCCAGTAGCACGACCCTATCGGGTGGCTACACCTTC.

This chain uses TRBV18 with TRBJ2-7; D possibly corresponds to TRBD1 (5 bases). Germline V gene sequence: CDR1 KGHSH, CDR2 LQKENI. V was cut by 3 bases and J by 4 bases, with 13 bases left in between. CDR3 length: 14 amino acids. This CDR3 is CASSPTSDRYEQYF. The CDR3 bases are TGTGCCAGCTCACCGACGTCAGACAGATACGAGCAGTACTTC.

The genes are TRBV29-1 and TRBJ1-4; no reliable D call. Trimming removed 6 bases from V and 6 bases from J, with 14 bases in between. The CDR3 length is 13 residues. CDR1 is SQVTM, CDR2 ANQGSEA, per germline. CDR3 region: CSVWTVGDEKLFF. CDR3 DNA: TGCAGCGTATGGACTGTCGGGGATGAAAAACTGTTTTTT. Variable domain in full (rest from reference TRBV29-1 and TRBJ1-4): SAVISQKPSRDICQRGTSLTIQCQVDSQVTMMFWYRQQPGQSLTLIATANQGSEATYESGFVIDKFPISRPNLTFSTLTVSNMSPEDSSIYLCSVWTVGDEKLFFGSGTQLSVL.

The gene calls are TRBV11-3 and TRBJ1-1; 7 bases are shared with TRBD1. Germline V gene lookup returns CDR1 SGHNT and CDR2 YENEEA. This CDR3 comprises 17 residues. V gave up 5 bases and J gave up 0 bases; unmatched junction bases: 12. The CDR3 protein is CASSPGQRYAMNTEAFF. The CDR3 DNA reads TGTGCCAGCAGCCCGGGACAGCGTTACGCAATGAACACTGAAGCTTTCTTT. Using reference TRBV11-3 and TRBJ1-1 for the parts outside the CDR3, the full variable domain is EAGVVQSPRYKIIEKKQPVAFWCNPISGHNTLYWYLQNLGQGPELLIRYENEEAVDDSQLPKDRFSAERLKGVDSTLKIQPAELGDSAVYLCASSPGQRYAMNTEAFFGQGTRLTVV.

The chain links TRBV2 to TRBJ2-7; tentatively, D is TRBD2 (5 bases). Trimming removed 8 bases from V and 0 bases from J, with 11 bases in between. Germline V gene sequence: CDR1 SNHLY, CDR2 FYNNEI. CDR3 length equals 13 residues. CDR3 DNA sequence: TGTGCCAGCGGCCGAGGGATCTCCTACGAGCAGTACTTC. Encoded protein: CASGRGISYEQYF.

Only a few counts were recorded for this clone. This chain links TRBV18 with TRBJ2-2; TRBD1 might be the D (5 bases). The germline V gene has CDR1 KGHSH and CDR2 LQKENI. The CDR3 is 16 amino acids. V lost 3 bases to trimming and J lost 5 bases, with 16 bases between them. This CDR3 reads CASSPETTGLTGELFF. CDR3 in DNA: TGTGCCAGCTCACCGGAAACCACAGGCTTGACCGGGGAGCTGTTTTTT.

The chain is built from TRBV10-2 and TRBJ1-1, with TRBD1 identical over 7 bases. There are 14 residues in the CDR3. CDR1 is WSHSY and CDR2 is SAAADI in the germline V gene. Germline trimming cut 6 bases from V and 5 bases from J; bases unmatched to any gene: 9. CDR3 region: CASRLQGSGTEAFF. For the CDR3, the DNA is TGCGCCAGCAGGCTACAGGGGTCGGGGACTGAAGCTTTCTTT.

The chain carries TRBV5-4 and TRBJ2-2; 7 positions agree with TRBD1. The CDR3 length is 17 residues. The germline CDR1 and CDR2 sequences are SGHNT and YYREEE (reference sequence). After removal of 0 bases from V and 4 bases from J, the junction contained 9 bases not matched to a gene. CDR3 amino acids: CASSLAYGQAGTGELFF. The CDR3 bases are TGTGCCAGCAGCTTGGCTTACGGACAGGCGGGCACCGGGGAGCTGTTTTTT.

The chain joins TRBV30 to TRBJ2-1; no clear D gene. CDR3 length equals 13 residues. Germline CDR1 is GTSNPN and CDR2 is SVGIG (reference sequence). V was cut by 1 base and J by 6 bases, with 10 bases left in between. The CDR3 region is CAWSGPGGNEQFF. For the CDR3, the DNA is TGTGCCTGGAGTGGACCCGGCGGCAATGAGCAGTTCTTC.

This chain uses TRBV7-2 with TRBJ2-7; possibly TRBD2 for D (5 bases). Germline V gives CDR1 SGHTA, CDR2 FQGNSA. The V end was cut by 6 bases, the J end by 3 bases, with 12 bases between. This CDR3 region has 13 residues. The CDR3 spells CASRQTRDYEQYF. CDR3 nucleotide sequence: TGTGCCAGCAGACAAACACGGGACTACGAGCAGTACTTC.

This clone was observed a handful of times. The chain recombines TRBV7-9 with TRBJ1-1; no clear D gene. Per germline, CDR1 SEHNR and CDR2 FQNEAQ (reference sequence). The CDR3 length is 16 residues. With 1 base removed from V and 3 bases from J, the gap between germline ends came to 15 bases. CDR3: CASSLGLSIGDTEAFF. Written as DNA, the CDR3 is TGTGCCAGCAGCTTAGGCCTGTCAATCGGGGACACTGAAGCTTTCTTT.

The CDR3 sequence: CAWGDGSSYNSPLHF. CDR3 coding DNA: TGTGCCTGGGGGGACGGGAGCTCCTATAATTCACCCCTCCACTTT. V usage is TRBV30 and J usage is TRBJ1-6; tentatively, D is TRBD1 (5 bases). Trimming pared 5 bases from V and 0 bases from J, leaving 11 bases between. CDR3 length equals 15 residues. Germline CDR1 GTSNPN, CDR2 SVGIG (reference sequence).

This clone was found once. The chain employs TRBV4-3 and TRBJ1-1; D may be TRBD1 (5 bases). The CDR3 runs to 18 residues. The V gene lost 1 base and the J gene lost 1 base, with 19 bases spanning the gap. Looked up from germline, CDR1 is LGHNA and CDR2 is YSLEER. The CDR3 loop is CASSQGRSGFLRNTEAFF. CDR3 nucleotide sequence: TGCGCCAGCAGCCAAGGAAGGTCAGGGTTCCTACGGAACACTGAAGCTTTCTTT.